Listed below are T cell receptor beta chains from one sample, sequenced in a study of T cells in localized non-small cell lung cancer. Assay used: immunoSEQ multiplex PCR; TCRdb lists only in-frame clones, some missing. The sample has about 31,000 clones, roughly 90% seen once. Sequenced here: peripheral blood mononuclear cells, sampled before any cancer treatment. The origin of the receptors is a woman between 40 and 69 years old with stage III lung adenocarcinoma. The CDR3 runs from the conserved cysteine through the conserved F or W. The D gene is left open where the match is weak. Only some rows state a clone size, as once, few, many or a class for expanded clones.

d_gene	abundance	v_gene	j_gene	CDR3nt	CDR3aa
TRBD2	NA	TRBV7-7	TRBJ2-3	TGTGCCAGCAGCTCAGGGACTAGCGGGAGCGCAGATACGCAGTATTTT	CASSSGTSGSADTQYF
NA	NA	TRBV27	TRBJ2-4	TGTGCCAGCAGTTTGGTGCAGGACAAAAACATTCAGTACTTC	CASSLVQDKNIQYF
NA	few	TRBV13	TRBJ2-7	TGTGCCAGCAGCACCCAATACTCCTACGAGCAGTACTTC	CASSTQYSYEQYF
NA	NA	TRBV2	TRBJ1-4	TGTGCCAGCCTTAATGGAGGGTCTAATGAAAAACTGTTTTTT	CASLNGGSNEKLFF
TRBD1	NA	TRBV7-2	TRBJ1-2	TGTGCCAGCAGCCTACCCGGACAGGGGGCCTGGGGCTACACCTTC	CASSLPGQGAWGYTF
NA	NA	TRBV2	TRBJ2-7	TGTGCCAGCAGTGTGTGGAGACAGGACTACGAGCAGTACTTC	CASSVWRQDYEQYF
NA	NA	TRBV4-3	TRBJ2-3	TGCGCCAGCAGCCCCGGAGGGACACAGGATACGCAGTATTTT	CASSPGGTQDTQYF
NA	NA	TRBV29-1	TRBJ2-1	TGCAGCGTTGAGGACCGTACCCGCTCCTACAATGAGCAGTTCTTC	CSVEDRTRSYNEQFF
NA	once	TRBV27	TRBJ1-2	TGTGCCAGCAGTTCCCCGGTACAGGGTTACTATGGCTACACCTTC	CASSSPVQGYYGYTF
TRBD2	NA	TRBV5-1	TRBJ2-3	TGCGCCAGCAGCTTACTAGCGGGCACAGATACGCAGTATTTT	CASSLLAGTDTQYF
NA	NA	TRBV5-4	TRBJ2-1	TGTGCCAGCAGTATTATAGGGGTCAATGAGCAGTTCTTC	CASSIIGVNEQFF
TRBD2	NA	TRBV7-2	TRBJ2-7	TGTGCCAGCAGCTTACGACTAGCGGGACGGGACGAGCAGTACTTC	CASSLRLAGRDEQYF
NA	few	TRBV29-1	TRBJ1-2	TGCAGCGTTCAGGGGCCCTATGGCTACACCTTC	CSVQGPYGYTF
NA	NA	TRBV5-1	TRBJ2-5	TGCGCCAGCAGCTTGGCCGGGACTGGGGGAGAGACCCAGTACTTC	CASSLAGTGGETQYF
NA	NA	TRBV6-5	TRBJ2-1	TGTGCCAGCAGTTCGGGGCCCCTCTACAATGAGCAGTTCTTC	CASSSGPLYNEQFF
TRBD1	NA	TRBV9	TRBJ2-1	TGTGCCAGCAGCGTAGAACTGGGGACAGTCCTCTACAATGAGCAGTTCTTC	CASSVELGTVLYNEQFF
TRBD1	NA	TRBV5-1	TRBJ2-7	TGCGCCAGCAGCTTAGGACAGGGGGTATACGAGCAGTACTTC	CASSLGQGVYEQYF
NA	once	TRBV27	TRBJ2-7	TGTGCCAGCAGTTTTGGGGAAGAAGCGGCCTACGAGCAGTACTTC	CASSFGEEAAYEQYF
TRBD1	NA	TRBV5-1	TRBJ2-5	TGCGCCAGCAGCTTCGGACAGGTGGAAGAGACCCAGTACTTC	CASSFGQVEETQYF
NA	NA	TRBV27	TRBJ1-1	TGTGCCAGCAGCTCTCCGTTGGGGGACACGAACACTGAAGCTTTCTTT	CASSSPLGDTNTEAFF
NA	NA	TRBV5-4	TRBJ2-1	TGTGCCAGCAGCGTGGACAACTCCTACAATGAGCAGTTCTTC	CASSVDNSYNEQFF
NA	NA	TRBV28	TRBJ1-5	TGTGCCAGCAGCCCCCCCGGGCTCTATCAGCCCCAGCATTTT	CASSPPGLYQPQHF